One sample yielded the 28 T cell receptor beta chains listed below, sequenced in a study of T-cell reconstitution after alpha-beta-depleted transplantation in children (dated by TCRdb to 2015 to 2016). The library was built by means of PCR. Sequencing was carried out with an Illumina HiSeq 2500. TCR libraries were prepared with molecular barcoding, using unique molecular identifiers to normalize TCRbeta repertoire quantification. TCRdb redid the processing of the public reads, applying fastp at Q25 and MiXCR, and retained in-frame beta chains. Under each unique CDR3 protein, matching rows form one entry showing the most common genes and DNA. Present in this sample are 600,000 to 700,000 distinct CDR3 sequences, roughly 17% of which were seen just once. The top ten clonotypes cover about 1.1% of the sample. The specimen comprised PBMCs from the stem cell graft donor, sampled from the stem cell graft. The receptors derive from a human donor who donated a stem cell graft to a child with acute myeloid leukemia.

The CDR3 coding sequence is TGTGCCAGCAGAGGTGGGGCCAACGTCCTGACTTTC. Translating it yields CASRGGANVLTF. The chain employs TRBV2 and TRBJ2-6; D is undetermined. Germline V lookup: CDR1 SNHLY, CDR2 FYNNEI. This CDR3 has 12 amino acids. V gave up 6 bases and J gave up 3 bases, with 3 bases separating them. The whole variable domain, filled in from reference TRBV2 and TRBJ2-6, reads EPEVTQTPSHQVTQMGQEVILRCVPISNHLYFYWYRQILGQKVEFLVSFYNNEISEKSEIFDDQFSVERPDGSNFTLKIRSTKLEDSAMYFCASRGGANVLTFGAGSRLTVL.

The CDR3 DNA reads TGCAGTGCTAGAAGGGGGATGCGGACTGAAGCTTTCTTT. Translated: CSARRGMRTEAFF. The rearrangement joins TRBV20-1 to TRBJ1-1; maybe TRBD1 (6 bases). This CDR3 comprises 13 residues. Germline-derived CDR1 and CDR2 are DFQATT and SNEGSKA (reference sequence). Trimming took off 2 bases at V and 5 bases at J, with 12 bases between the two ends.

This clonotype came up many times. The CDR3 spells CASGAAGTKNEQYF. DNA of the CDR3: TGTGCCAGCGGGGCCGCCGGGACAAAAAACGAGCAGTACTTC. The chain links TRBV6-1 to TRBJ2-7; weak D call: TRBD1 (6 bases). V was clipped by 8 bases and J by 5 bases, with 19 bases between them. Germline V CDR1 and CDR2: MNHNS, SASEGT. This CDR3 has 14 residues.

The chain employs TRBV10-2 and TRBJ1-4; 7 nucleotides line up with TRBD1. CDR3 size: 16 residues. V lost 4 bases, J lost 3 bases, and 8 bases stayed unmatched. Germline V CDR1 and CDR2: WSHSY, SAAADI. For the CDR3, the DNA is TGCGCCAGCAGTGCATATCGACAGGGACCTAATGAAAAACTGTTTTTT. Its protein product is CASSAYRQGPNEKLFF.

This rearrangement joins TRBV5-6 to TRBJ2-5, with 9 bases that match TRBD2. Germline CDR1 SGHDT, CDR2 YYEEEE. The CDR3 consists of 13 residues. J gave up 4 bases and V 10 bases, and 8 bases lay outside the gene matches. CDR3 coding DNA: TGTGCCGGTAGCGGGGGAAGCGGAGAGACCCAGTACTTC. Translating it yields CAGSGGSGETQYF.

This clonotype occurred many times. This chain connects TRBV5-1 to TRBJ1-5, with 7 positions matching TRBD1. The V gene end was trimmed by 4 bases and the J gene end by 7 bases; junction bases not matched to a gene: 8. The germline V gene encodes CDR1 SGHRS and CDR2 YFSETQ. The CDR3 contains 14 residues. The CDR3 sequence: CASSLTTGDQPQHF. The DNA of the CDR3 is TGCGCCAGCAGCCTAACTACAGGGGACCAGCCCCAGCATTTT.

This clonotype was detected many times. The V gene is TRBV20-1, the J gene TRBJ1-1; D remains unclear. The CDR3 extends over 15 amino acids. Germline V gene sequence: CDR1 DFQATT, CDR2 SNEGSKA (reference sequence). The V end lost 0 bases, the J end lost 0 bases, and 11 bases lay between the germline ends. CDR3 in DNA: TGCAGTGCTAGAGATCCCCGGCCCATGAACACTGAAGCTTTCTTT. Residues: CSARDPRPMNTEAFF.

This clonotype has at least ten counts. The V call is TRBV4-2, the J call TRBJ2-5, with 9 bases matching TRBD2. The CDR3 spans 15 residues. Germline V gives CDR1 LGHNA, CDR2 YNFKEQ. V shed 1 base and J 2 bases; nucleotides not matched to a gene: 2. The CDR3 loop is CASSQGTSAQETQYF. In DNA, the CDR3 is TGTGCCAGCAGCCAAGGGACTAGCGCTCAAGAGACCCAGTACTTC.

This clonotype has ten or more counts. The chain couples TRBV12-3 or TRBV12-4 to TRBJ2-2, with TRBD1 identical over 11 bases. The CDR3 is made up of 15 amino acids. J was trimmed by 7 bases and V by 3 bases; bases with no gene match: 4. This CDR3 reads CASSLDRGRGGELFF. The DNA of the CDR3 is TGTGCCAGCAGTTTGGACAGGGGGCGAGGCGGGGAGCTGTTTTTT.

A few counts support this clonotype. The chain carries TRBV20-1 and TRBJ1-1; 9 nucleotides line up with TRBD1. This CDR3 contains 16 residues. Trimming took 3 bases from V and 5 from J; bases not matched to a gene: 13. Germline values: CDR1 DFQATT, CDR2 SNEGSKA (reference sequence). The CDR3 DNA is TGCAGTGCTAGTGGTTACAGGGGGCGTTTTGAGACTGAAGCTTTCTTT. Translation gives CSASGYRGRFETEAFF.

This clonotype was found many times. V gene TRBV10-1 combines with J gene TRBJ1-2; a weak D match, TRBD1 (6 bases). Germline loops: CDR1 WNHNN, CDR2 SYGVQD (reference sequence). CDR3 length equals 16 residues. Trimming shortened V by 0 bases and J by 5 bases, and 16 bases separated the two germline ends. The CDR3 DNA reads TGCGCCAGCAGTGAGTCGATGGGCAGGGGAAGATATGGCTACACCTTC. Its protein is CASSESMGRGRYGYTF.

This clonotype turned up a few times. This chain connects TRBV21-1 to TRBJ2-1; the table's D call, TRBD1, was not checked against the DNA. TRBV21-1 is flagged as a pseudogene. This CDR3 spans 11 amino acids. The CDR3 bases are TGTGCCAGCACCCCCAAGGATGAGCAGTTCTTC. It is translated as CASTPKDEQFF.

The chain couples TRBV7-9 to TRBJ1-4; no clear D. The CDR3 totals 14 residues. V shed 2 bases and J shed 5 bases, with 9 bases lying between them. Germline CDR1 and CDR2: SEHNR and FQNEAQ (reference sequence). Written as DNA, the CDR3 is TGTGCCAGCAGCTTAATATCAAGAAATGAAAAACTGTTTTTT. Amino acids: CASSLISRNEKLFF.

This clonotype was recorded a few times. V and J are TRBV10-3 and TRBJ2-3, with 10 bases fitting TRBD2. This CDR3 is 16 amino acids long. Trimming removed 4 bases from V and 1 base from J; junction bases left unmatched: 5. In germline, CDR1 is ENHRY, CDR2 SYGVKD. The CDR3 sequence: CAISGGLAGGTDTQYF. CDR3 DNA sequence: TGTGCCATCAGTGGGGGGCTAGCGGGGGGCACAGATACGCAGTATTTT.

This clonotype came up a few times. V usage is TRBV7-8 and J usage is TRBJ2-1; 9 positions agree with TRBD1. Germline CDR1 SGHVS, CDR2 FQNEAQ. The V segment lost 4 bases and the J segment 4 bases; nucleotides outside the gene matches: 8. The CDR3 totals 16 residues. The CDR3 spells CASSYGQGTPYNEQFF. The CDR3 region has the DNA TGTGCCAGCAGCTACGGACAGGGGACCCCATACAATGAGCAGTTCTTC.

This clonotype was counted ten times or more. This sequence joins TRBV29-1 and TRBJ2-2, with TRBD1 matching 7 bases. This CDR3 is 15 amino acids long. Unmatched junction bases numbered 12, after V lost 6 bases and J lost 5 bases. Germline V lookup: CDR1 SQVTM, CDR2 ANQGSEA. The CDR3 region is CSVEGAGVRTGELFF. The CDR3, as DNA: TGCAGCGTCGAGGGGGCCGGGGTGCGGACCGGGGAGCTGTTTTTT.

This clonotype appeared many times. The chain joins TRBV20-1 to TRBJ2-3; TRBD1 matches at 9 bases. CDR3 length: 15 amino acids. V shed 6 bases and J 5 bases; nucleotides not matched to a gene: 12. Per the germline V gene, CDR1 is DFQATT and CDR2 is SNEGSKA (reference sequence). CDR3 sequence reads: CSAVLRDRAVDTQYF. CDR3 coding DNA: TGCAGTGCGGTACTCCGGGACAGGGCGGTAGATACGCAGTATTTT.

The V call is TRBV9, the J call TRBJ2-7; 9 positions match TRBD2. The trim removed 4 bases at V and 6 bases at J, leaving 14 bases unmatched. Per germline, CDR1 SGDLS and CDR2 YYNGEE. CDR3 length: 16 amino acids. The CDR3 spells CASSPVEGSGGREQYF. The CDR3 DNA reads TGTGCCAGCAGCCCGGTCGAGGGTAGCGGGGGTCGCGAGCAGTACTTC.

This clonotype has at least ten counts. The gene calls are TRBV6-1 and TRBJ2-7, with 9 bases fitting TRBD2. This CDR3 region has 14 residues. Germline V lookup: CDR1 MNHNS, CDR2 SASEGT. Trimming at V came to 6 bases and at J to 3 bases, leaving 6 bases not matched to a gene. CDR3 residues: CASSTGTSYYEQYF. The CDR3 coding sequence is TGTGCCAGCAGCACCGGGACTAGCTACTACGAGCAGTACTTC.

V and J are TRBV29-1 and TRBJ2-5, with a weak D call TRBD2 (6 bases). Per the germline V gene, CDR1 is SQVTM and CDR2 is ANQGSEA. The CDR3 sequence is 13 residues long. Trimming took 7 bases from V and 2 from J, leaving 14 bases between them. The CDR3 is CSAGAAGQETQYF. The CDR3 coding sequence is TGCAGCGCCGGAGCGGCGGGACAAGAGACCCAGTACTTC.

Ten or more counts support this clonotype. The gene calls are TRBV20-1 and TRBJ2-1, with TRBD1 matching over 10 bases. The germline gives CDR1 DFQATT, CDR2 SNEGSKA (reference sequence). The CDR3 loop spans 14 amino acids. V lost 3 bases and J lost 8; bases outside the gene matches: 7. CDR3 residues: CSASRDRGRDEQFF. The CDR3 DNA reads as TGCAGTGCTAGTCGGGACAGGGGACGCGATGAGCAGTTCTTC.

This clonotype was recorded at least ten times. This rearrangement joins TRBV6-5 to TRBJ2-1; 11 bases map to TRBD2. V shed 0 bases, J shed 7 bases, and the junction held 5 bases outside the gene matches. CDR3 length: 16 amino acids. Germline loops: CDR1 MNHEY, CDR2 SVGAGI. The CDR3 region has the DNA TGTGCCAGCAGTTACTCGGCTAGCGGGGGGCGGAATGAGCAGTTCTTC. Its protein is CASSYSASGGRNEQFF.

This clonotype has ten or more counts. The chain is built from TRBV20-1 and TRBJ2-5; the match to TRBD2 covers 8 bases. There are 12 residues in the CDR3. V lost 7 bases and J lost 5; bases outside the gene matches: 6. Per the germline V gene, CDR1 is DFQATT and CDR2 is SNEGSKA (reference sequence). The CDR3: CSGRGGWETQYF. The CDR3 DNA sequence: TGCAGTGGACGGGGGGGCTGGGAGACCCAGTACTTC.

This clonotype was counted a few times. This chain connects TRBV12-3 or TRBV12-4 to TRBJ2-2; 7 nucleotides agree with TRBD2. Losses at the gene ends were 5 bases for V and 6 bases for J; bases not matched to a gene: 9. This CDR3 is built from 15 residues. The DNA of the CDR3 is TGTGCCAGCAGTCCCAAAGGACTAGTGCCCGGGGAGCTGTTTTTT. It codes for CASSPKGLVPGELFF.

At least ten counts were recorded for this clonotype. The chain employs TRBV20-1 and TRBJ2-3; TRBD2 is a possible D gene (5 bases). Germline V lookup: CDR1 DFQATT, CDR2 SNEGSKA (reference sequence). Trimming shortened V by 0 bases and J by 6 bases, and 10 bases separated the two germline ends. The CDR3 spans 13 residues. CDR3 sequence reads: CSARDLERDTQYF. The CDR3 DNA reads TGCAGTGCTAGAGATCTGGAGCGGGATACGCAGTATTTT.

The gene calls are TRBV4-3 and TRBJ1-5; D unresolved. CDR3 length equals 14 residues. V was pared by 4 bases and J by 4 bases, with 11 bases between. Germline V CDR1 and CDR2: LGHNA, YSLEER. The CDR3 protein is CASSLFPGNQPQHF. The CDR3 DNA reads TGCGCCAGCAGCCTTTTTCCGGGAAATCAGCCCCAGCATTTT.

This clonotype has at least ten counts. The gene calls are TRBV20-1 and TRBJ2-7, with D perhaps TRBD1 (5 bases). CDR1 DFQATT and CDR2 SNEGSKA come from the germline V gene (reference sequence). Trimming left V 3 bases short and J 3 bases short, with 12 bases between. The CDR3 has 13 amino acids. The CDR3 DNA follows: TGCAGTGCTAGGGGGCTTGTAGACTACGAGCAGTACGTC. Residues: CSARGLVDYEQYV.

The rearrangement uses TRBV5-1 and TRBJ2-5, with D hard to call. Germline CDR1 is SGHRS and CDR2 is YFSETQ. V shed 2 bases and J shed 5 bases, with 13 bases lying between them. The CDR3 spans 14 residues. The CDR3 sequence: CASSFLGLGETQYF. CDR3 nucleotides: TGCGCCAGCAGCTTTCTAGGCTTGGGGGAGACCCAGTACTTC.